Each of the 8 T cell receptor beta chains below was sequenced from the same sample in a study of a mutant IDH1 vaccine in newly diagnosed glioma. The time point: week 11, during vaccination. Topical imiquimod was applied with each vaccine dose, which held 300 ug of mutant IDH1 20-mer peptide. Profiling relied on immunoSEQ multiplex PCR, and the TCRdb table lists in-frame clones only, not all of them. Of 110,000 or so clones listed, about nine tenths are singletons. Their antigen targets remain unknown. The sequencing here drew on PBMCs, taken from a glioma patient whose treatment included an IDH1 peptide vaccine. The receptor source for this set is a woman in her forties or fifties with glioma.

This chain uses TRBV7-8 with TRBJ1-6; TRBD1 matches at 7 bases. The CDR3 totals 14 residues. The germline V gene has CDR1 SGHVS and CDR2 FQNEAQ. Trimming took 5 bases from V and 7 from J; bases not matched to a gene: 5. The CDR3 nucleotides are TGTGCCAGCAGCCCGGGACAGCCGAATTCACCCCTCCACTTT. The encoded protein is CASSPGQPNSPLHF.

The V gene is TRBV15, the J gene TRBJ2-5; 7 nucleotides align to TRBD2. The germline gives CDR1 LNHNV, CDR2 YYDKDF (reference sequence). The J segment lost 5 bases and the V segment lost 3 bases, leaving 6 bases of the junction unmatched. The CDR3 is 14 amino acids. CDR3 sequence reads: CATSSQQGGETQYF. The DNA of the CDR3 is TGTGCCACCAGCAGCCAGCAGGGAGGGGAGACCCAGTACTTC.

CDR3 bases: TGTGCCAGCAGCGCGGGACTAGCGGGAGACGAGCAGTACTTC. Translation: CASSAGLAGDEQYF. The chain couples TRBV9 to TRBJ2-7, with TRBD2 matching over 14 bases. The CDR3 is 14 amino acids. Germline V gene data show CDR1 as SGDLS and CDR2 as YYNGEE. The trim removed 3 bases at V and 5 bases at J, leaving 1 base unmatched. The full variable domain, in which reference TRBV9 and TRBJ2-7 provide the parts outside the CDR3, is DSGVTQTPKHLITATGQRVTLRCSPRSGDLSVYWYQQSLDQGLQFLIQYYNGEERAKGNILERFSAQQFPDLHSELNLSSLELGDSALYFCASSAGLAGDEQYFGPGTRLTVT.

The rearrangement uses TRBV27 and TRBJ2-2; 14 bases are a match to TRBD2. Germline V gene lookup returns CDR1 MNHEY and CDR2 SMNVEV (reference sequence). V gave up 5 bases and J gave up 0 bases; unmatched junction bases: 8. This CDR3 has 19 residues. The CDR3 spells CASSLLGTSGSTNTGELFF. The CDR3 DNA reads TGTGCCAGCAGTCTACTAGGGACTAGCGGGAGTACGAACACCGGGGAGCTGTTTTTT.

V is TRBV2 and J is TRBJ2-5, with 8 nucleotides matching TRBD2. The CDR3 has 13 amino acids. Germline trimming cut 4 bases from V and 5 bases from J; bases unmatched to any gene: 3. Germline assignment: CDR1 SNHLY and CDR2 FYNNEI. CDR3 in amino acids: CASSVSGKETQYF. The CDR3 nucleotides read TGTGCCAGCAGTGTTAGCGGGAAGGAGACCCAGTACTTC.

The chain recombines TRBV9 with TRBJ2-7; 8 nucleotides agree with TRBD2. The germline V gene has CDR1 SGDLS and CDR2 YYNGEE. CDR3 length equals 14 residues. V shed 4 bases, J shed 3 bases, and the junction held 6 bases outside the gene matches. CDR3 region: CASSQSGSRYEQYF. CDR3 nucleotide sequence: TGTGCCAGCAGCCAGAGCGGGAGTCGCTACGAGCAGTACTTC.

The gene calls are TRBV7-9 and TRBJ1-5, with a tentative D call TRBD1 (5 bases). The V and J ends lost 0 bases and 6 bases respectively, with 9 bases between them. The CDR3 runs 14 residues. Germline values: CDR1 SEHNR, CDR2 FQNEAQ (reference sequence). The CDR3 DNA sequence: TGTGCCAGCAGCTTAGCCGACAGTTTTCAGCCCCAGCATTTT. Its translation: CASSLADSFQPQHF. Full variable domain (outside the CDR3, taken from reference TRBV7-9 and TRBJ1-5): DTGVSQNPRHKITKRGQNVTFRCDPISEHNRLYWYRQTLGQGPEFLTYFQNEAQLEKSRLLSDRFSAERPKGSFSTLEIQRTEQGDSAMYLCASSLADSFQPQHFGDGTRLSIL.

The chain combines TRBV7-9 with TRBJ2-4; 7 bases match TRBD2. From germline, CDR1 is SEHNR and CDR2 FQNEAQ (reference sequence). The length of the CDR3 is 14 residues. V trimming: 5 bases; J trimming: 9 bases; junction bases outside the gene matches: 10. DNA of the CDR3: TGTGCCAGCAGCGAAAGCGGGATTGGGGTCATTCAGTACTTC. It is translated as CASSESGIGVIQYF.